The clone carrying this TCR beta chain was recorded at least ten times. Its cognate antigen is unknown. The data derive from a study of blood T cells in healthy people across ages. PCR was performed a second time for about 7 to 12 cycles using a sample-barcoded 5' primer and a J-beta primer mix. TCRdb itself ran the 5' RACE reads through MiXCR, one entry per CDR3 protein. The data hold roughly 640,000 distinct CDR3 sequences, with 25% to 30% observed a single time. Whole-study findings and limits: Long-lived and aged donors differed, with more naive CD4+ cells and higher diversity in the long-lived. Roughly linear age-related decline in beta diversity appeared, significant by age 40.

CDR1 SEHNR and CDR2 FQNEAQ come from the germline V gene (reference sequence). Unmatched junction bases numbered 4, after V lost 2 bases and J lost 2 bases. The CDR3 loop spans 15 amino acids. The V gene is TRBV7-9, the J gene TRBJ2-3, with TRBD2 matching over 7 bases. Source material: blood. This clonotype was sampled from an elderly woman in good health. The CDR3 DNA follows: TGTGCCAGCAGCTTAAGCGGGGAGAACACAGATACGCAGTATTTT. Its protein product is CASSLSGENTDTQYF.